The 18 T cell receptor beta chains below were found in one sample sequenced in a study of blood T cell repertoires in COVID-19 (dated by TCRdb to 2020 to 2022). The method behind the library was the immunoSEQ multiplex PCR assay. TCRdb mirrors the immuneACCESS table, restricted to in-frame sequences. Some clones are absent from its copies; in checked studies, under half trace to an unresolved V gene, and the reason for the others is unknown. The sample contains about 200,000 clones, around 87% of them found a single time. The top ten clones comprise 20% to 25% of the sample. The sample was PBMCs or T cells enriched from blood (not recorded which). The receptors were sampled from a woman aged 40 to 55 in a cohort exposed to, infected with or recovered from COVID-19 (not recorded which).

This rearrangement joins TRBV27 to TRBJ2-5; the match to TRBD2 covers 8 bases. The CDR3 contains 16 residues. The ends lost 4 bases at V and 1 base at J; junction bases unmatched: 8. The germline V gene has CDR1 MNHEY and CDR2 SMNVEV (reference sequence). CDR3 sequence reads: CASSSLVAGPQETQYF. The CDR3 DNA follows: TGTGCCAGCAGTTCCCTGGTAGCGGGGCCCCAAGAGACCCAGTACTTC.

The V gene is TRBV11-2, the J gene TRBJ2-7; D uncertain. This CDR3 contains 15 residues. CDR1 is SGHAT and CDR2 is FQNNGV in the germline V gene. V gave up 1 base and J gave up 2 bases, with 12 bases separating them. CDR3 coding DNA: TGTGCCAGCAGCTTAGTGGCCCTCGAGGCCTACGAGCAGTACTTC. Translated: CASSLVALEAYEQYF.

The genes are TRBV19 and TRBJ1-6, with TRBD1 identical over 10 bases. Germline CDR1 LNHDA, CDR2 SQIVND (reference sequence). This CDR3 contains 17 residues. Germline trimming cut 6 bases from V and 1 base from J; bases unmatched to any gene: 6. This chain's CDR3 is CASSQDRGLSYNSPLHF. The CDR3 DNA reads TGTGCCAGTAGCCAAGACAGGGGGCTTTCCTATAATTCACCCCTCCACTTT.

This clone has just one count. The V call is TRBV3-1 (or the pseudogene TRBV3-2), the J call TRBJ2-7, with unresolved D. From germline, CDR1 is LGHDT and CDR2 YNNKEL (reference sequence). V was pared by 1 base and J by 0 bases, with 10 bases between. CDR3 size: 15 residues. Here the CDR3 DNA reads TGTGCCAGCAGCCAAGCAACGGTCCTCTCCTACGAGCAGTACTTC. Translating gives CASSQATVLSYEQYF.

This clone was observed a single time. The V gene is TRBV7-8, the J gene TRBJ1-6; no clear D gene. The CDR3 runs 16 residues. V shed 3 bases and J shed 4 bases, with 13 bases lying between them. Germline CDR1 SGHVS, CDR2 FQNEAQ. CDR3 sequence: CASSFLRERYNSPLHF. CDR3 nucleotides: TGTGCCAGCAGCTTTCTCCGGGAGCGATATAATTCACCCCTCCACTTT.

J is TRBJ2-7 and V is TRBV7-9; 7 nucleotides line up with TRBD1. This CDR3 has 15 amino acids. With 5 bases clipped from V and 2 bases from J, the junction kept 9 bases outside the gene matches. Germline loops: CDR1 SEHNR, CDR2 FQNEAQ (reference sequence). For the CDR3, the DNA is TGTGCCAGCAGCCCCGGGACAGCTTCAGCCTACGAGCAGTACTTC. This translates into CASSPGTASAYEQYF.

The chain links TRBV5-1 to TRBJ1-1; D may be TRBD1 (5 bases). Trimming took 0 bases from V and 1 from J, leaving 13 bases between them. The CDR3 runs to 16 residues. CDR1 SGHRS and CDR2 YFSETQ come from the germline V gene. CDR3 nucleotides: TGCGCCAGCAGCTTGGGTGGGGCTTTTGGGAACACTGAAGCTTTCTTT. Translating gives CASSLGGAFGNTEAFF.

As concerns this clone: Different DNA sequences within this sample yield the same CDR3. The chain's CDR3 is CASSLQGGQPQHF. CDR3 nucleotide sequence: TGTGCCAGCAGTTTGCAGGGAGGTCAGCCCCAGCATTTT. The J gene is TRBJ1-5, the V gene TRBV27; TRBD1 is a possible D gene (5 bases). The CDR3 is 13 residues long. CDR1 and CDR2 (germline): MNHEY, SMNVEV (reference sequence). The V and J ends lost 3 bases and 6 bases respectively, with 9 bases between them.

V gene TRBV7-8 combines with J gene TRBJ1-1, with a weak D call TRBD1 (5 bases). Trimming took off 3 bases at V and 0 bases at J, with 11 bases between the two ends. The CDR3 is 15 residues long. CDR1 and CDR2 from the germline V gene are SGHVS and FQNEAQ. As DNA, the CDR3 is TGTGCCAGCAGCTTCCGCACAGGTTTGAACACTGAAGCTTTCTTT. It encodes CASSFRTGLNTEAFF.

This chain joins TRBV2 and TRBJ1-5, with D possibly being TRBD1 (6 bases). With 7 bases removed from V and 4 bases from J, the gap between germline ends came to 11 bases. This CDR3 is built from 13 residues. In germline, CDR1 is SNHLY, CDR2 FYNNEI. The CDR3 DNA sequence: TGTGCCAGCACTGATCAGGGGAATCAGCCCCAGCATTTT. As protein: CASTDQGNQPQHF.

The rearrangement uses TRBV28 and TRBJ1-6; D perhaps matches TRBD1 (5 bases). Germline-derived CDR1 and CDR2 are MDHEN and SYDVKM. V shed 6 bases and J shed 10 bases, with 19 bases lying between them. This CDR3 has 15 residues. CDR3 residues: CASSPGGGGRSPLHF. In DNA, the CDR3 is TGTGCCAGCAGCCCTGGCGGGGGGGGACGATCACCCCTCCACTTT.

This clone was seen once. This CDR3 is CASSHPPVASGGAGNTQYF. Here the CDR3 DNA reads TGTGCCAGCAGCCACCCACCCGTGGCCAGCGGGGGGGCCGGGAATACGCAGTATTTT. This chain connects TRBV4-2 to TRBJ2-3, with 10 bases identical to TRBD2. CDR1 is LGHNA, CDR2 YNFKEQ, per germline. V lost 3 bases, J lost 7 bases, and 19 bases stayed unmatched. CDR3 size: 19 residues.

This clone was counted a single time. The chain joins TRBV11-2 to TRBJ2-7, with TRBD1 identical over 7 bases. This CDR3 is 13 amino acids long. J lost 4 bases, V lost 5 bases, and 5 bases had no gene match. The germline gives CDR1 SGHAT, CDR2 FQNNGV. The CDR3 DNA sequence: TGTGCCAGCAGCCCACGACAGGGTTACGAGCAGTACTTC. It is translated as CASSPRQGYEQYF.

This chain links TRBV24-1 with TRBJ2-1, with TRBD2 as a possible D gene (6 bases). From germline, CDR1 is KGHDR and CDR2 SFDVKD. Deletions cut 2 bases from V and 5 bases from J, with 24 bases between. The CDR3 is 19 amino acids. For the CDR3, the DNA is TGTGCCACCAGTGATTACCCGGGAGTGAGGTTCCCCCGACACAATGAGCAGTTCTTC. Amino acid sequence: CATSDYPGVRFPRHNEQFF.

This chain joins TRBV10-3 and TRBJ2-7; TRBD1 aligns across 7 bases. The J segment lost 2 bases and the V segment lost 0 bases, leaving 16 bases of the junction unmatched. Germline V CDR1 and CDR2: ENHRY, SYGVKD. CDR3 length: 19 amino acids. This chain's CDR3 is CAISESSRSTGYKTYEQYF. In nucleotides, the CDR3 is TGTGCCATCAGTGAGTCCAGTCGATCGACAGGGTACAAAACCTACGAGCAGTACTTC.

V is TRBV19 and J is TRBJ2-5; a possible D gene is TRBD2 (7 bases). The CDR3 totals 14 residues. Germline CDR1 reads LNHDA; CDR2 reads SQIVND (reference sequence). Trimming took 3 bases from V and 5 from J, leaving 13 bases between them. The CDR3 loop reads CASSIGGAQETQYF. The CDR3 DNA sequence: TGTGCCAGTAGTATTGGGGGGGCCCAGGAGACCCAGTACTTC.

The J gene is TRBJ1-3, the V gene TRBV10-2; D possibly corresponds to TRBD1 (5 bases). Trimming removed 2 bases from V and 7 bases from J, with 15 bases in between. The V gene's germline CDR1 is WSHSY and CDR2 SAAADI. The CDR3 extends over 15 amino acids. CDR3 bases: TGCGCCAGCAGTGAGGTCAGGGCCGTATGGAACACCATATATTTT. Its protein is CASSEVRAVWNTIYF.

The chain recombines TRBV5-4 with TRBJ1-2; D is unclear. The germline V gene encodes CDR1 SGHNT and CDR2 YYREEE (reference sequence). Trimming stripped 3 bases from V and 6 bases from J, with 18 bases between. The CDR3 runs 15 residues. The CDR3 here is CASSSFVAALDGYTF. The CDR3 DNA sequence: TGTGCCAGCAGCTCTTTCGTGGCGGCCCTAGATGGCTACACCTTC. Combining the CDR3 with reference TRBV5-4 and TRBJ1-2 gives the whole variable domain ETGVTQSPTHLIKTRGQQVTLRCSSQSGHNTVSWYQQALGQGPQFIFQYYREEENGRGNFPPRFSGLQFPNYSSELNVNALELDDSALYLCASSSFVAALDGYTFGSGTRLTVV.